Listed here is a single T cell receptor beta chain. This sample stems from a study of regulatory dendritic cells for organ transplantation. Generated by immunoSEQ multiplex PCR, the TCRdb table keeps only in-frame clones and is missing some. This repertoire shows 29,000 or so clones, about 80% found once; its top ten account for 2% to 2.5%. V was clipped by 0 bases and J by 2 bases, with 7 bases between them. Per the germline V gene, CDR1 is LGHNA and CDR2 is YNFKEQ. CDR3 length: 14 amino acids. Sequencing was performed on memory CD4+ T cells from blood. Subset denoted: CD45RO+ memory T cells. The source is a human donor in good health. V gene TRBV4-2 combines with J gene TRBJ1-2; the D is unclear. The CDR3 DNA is TGTGCCAGCAGCCAAGAACAGCAAAACTATGGCTACACCTTC. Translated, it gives CASSQEQQNYGYTF.